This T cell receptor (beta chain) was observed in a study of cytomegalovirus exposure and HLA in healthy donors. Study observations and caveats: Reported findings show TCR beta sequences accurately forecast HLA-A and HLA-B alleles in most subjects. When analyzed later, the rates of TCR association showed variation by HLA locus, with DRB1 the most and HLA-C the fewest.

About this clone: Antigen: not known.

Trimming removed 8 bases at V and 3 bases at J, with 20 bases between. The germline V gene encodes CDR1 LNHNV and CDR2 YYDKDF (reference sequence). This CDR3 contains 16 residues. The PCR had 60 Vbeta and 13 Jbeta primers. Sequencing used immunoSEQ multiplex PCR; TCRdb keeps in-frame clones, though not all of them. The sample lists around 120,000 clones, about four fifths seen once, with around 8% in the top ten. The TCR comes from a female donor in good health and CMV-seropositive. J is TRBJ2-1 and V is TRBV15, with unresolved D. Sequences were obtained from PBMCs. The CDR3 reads CATLGYTGSLYNEQFF. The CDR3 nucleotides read TGTGCCACCCTAGGATACACGGGTTCCCTCTACAATGAGCAGTTCTTC.